A selection of T cell receptor beta chains follows, all from one sample in a study of beta chain features in type 1 diabetes. Profiling relied on immunoSEQ multiplex PCR, and the TCRdb table lists in-frame clones only, not all of them. The sample consists of some 240,000 clones, roughly a tenth of them appearing once. The sequenced sample consisted of central memory CD4+ T cells from blood. These TCRs come from a man younger than 35 in good health. Each CDR3 is given with its conserved first and last residue. The order of the fields is clone size, V gene, D gene, J gene, CDR3 protein, CDR3 DNA. A D gene is named only where the DNA matches it firmly. Clone size, where shown, is once, few, many, or a class for clones that have expanded.

size: few
V: TRBV28
D: TRBD2
J: TRBJ2-1
CDR3: CASTLVGLAGGSYNEQFF
DNA: TGTGCCAGCACCTTGGTAGGACTAGCGGGAGGCTCCTACAATGAGCAGTTCTTC

size: many
V: TRBV30
D: .
J: TRBJ2-1
CDR3: CAGAWGAAFGNEQFF
DNA: TGTGCCGGAGCATGGGGGGCAGCTTTTGGGAATGAGCAGTTCTTC

size: many
V: TRBV27
D: .
J: TRBJ2-3
CDR3: CASRRSIGTDTQYF
DNA: TGTGCCAGCAGGCGGAGTATAGGGACAGATACGCAGTATTTT

size: many
V: TRBV29-1
D: TRBD1
J: TRBJ1-2
CDR3: CSVADRANYGYTF
DNA: TGCAGCGTTGCTGACAGGGCTAACTATGGCTACACCTTC

size: few
V: TRBV11-2
D: TRBD2
J: TRBJ2-2
CDR3: CASRDGLGRNTGELFF
DNA: TGTGCCAGCAGAGATGGACTAGGACGAAACACCGGGGAGCTGTTTTTT

size: .
V: TRBV6-1
D: .
J: TRBJ2-1
CDR3: CASRASTSGNNEQFF
DNA: TGTGCCAGCAGGGCTAGCACCTCAGGTAACAATGAGCAGTTCTTC

size: many
V: TRBV7-2
D: .
J: TRBJ1-2
CDR3: CASSIGWGADYGYTF
DNA: TGTGCCAGCAGCATAGGGTGGGGCGCCGACTATGGCTACACCTTC

size: many
V: TRBV6-6
D: .
J: TRBJ2-1
CDR3: CASFGLAEQFF
DNA: TGTGCCAGCTTCGGGCTAGCGGAGCAGTTCTTC

size: many
V: TRBV5-4
D: .
J: TRBJ2-7
CDR3: CASSPAVSEQYF
DNA: TGTGCCAGCAGCCCGGCGGTCTCCGAGCAGTACTTC

size: few
V: TRBV7-2
D: .
J: TRBJ2-7
CDR3: CASSPRGQASGQYF
DNA: TGTGCCAGCAGCCCCCGGGGTCAGGCATCTGGGCAGTACTTC

size: few
V: TRBV6-6
D: .
J: TRBJ2-7
CDR3: CAITRGIYEQYF
DNA: TGTGCCATCACCAGGGGCATCTACGAGCAGTACTTC

size: .
V: TRBV30
D: .
J: TRBJ1-6
CDR3: CAAEKIGSYNSPLHF
DNA: TGTGCCGCAGAAAAAATCGGCTCCTATAATTCACCCCTCCACTTT

size: .
V: TRBV7-9
D: .
J: TRBJ2-5
CDR3: CASSLAWTTTYF
DNA: TGTGCCAGCAGCTTAGCGTGGACCACGACGTACTTC

size: .
V: TRBV27
D: .
J: TRBJ2-3
CDR3: CASSGVGVASDTQYF
DNA: TGTGCCAGCAGTGGTGTAGGGGTTGCTTCTGATACGCAGTATTTT

size: many
V: TRBV14
D: TRBD2
J: TRBJ2-1
CDR3: CASSQQLAGWDEQFF
DNA: TGTGCCAGCAGCCAGCAACTAGCGGGATGGGATGAGCAGTTCTTC

size: few
V: TRBV9
D: TRBD2
J: TRBJ2-2
CDR3: CASSSGLAGNRELFF
DNA: TGTGCCAGCAGCTCGGGACTAGCGGGGAATCGGGAGCTGTTTTTT

size: many
V: TRBV9
D: .
J: TRBJ2-3
CDR3: CASSQVASSPDTQYF
DNA: TGTGCCAGCAGCCAAGTGGCTAGTTCCCCAGATACGCAGTATTTT

size: few
V: TRBV30
D: TRBD2
J: TRBJ2-7
CDR3: CAWKVAGNYEQYF
DNA: TGTGCCTGGAAGGTAGCGGGAAACTACGAGCAGTACTTC

size: few
V: TRBV18
D: TRBD1
J: TRBJ1-1
CDR3: CASSRQGRNTEAFF
DNA: TGTGCCAGCTCACGACAGGGAAGGAACACTGAAGCTTTCTTT

size: .
V: TRBV5-1
D: .
J: TRBJ2-3
CDR3: CASSWGSAGATDTQYF
DNA: TGCGCCAGCAGCTGGGGGTCGGCGGGGGCCACAGATACGCAGTATTTT

size: few
V: TRBV9
D: TRBD2
J: TRBJ2-1
CDR3: CAIRDYLYNEQFF
DNA: TGTGCAATCCGGGACTATCTTTACAATGAGCAGTTCTTC

size: .
V: TRBV7-9
D: .
J: TRBJ1-4
CDR3: CASSLRATNEKLFF
DNA: TGTGCCAGCAGCTTGAGGGCAACTAATGAAAAACTGTTTTTT

size: few
V: TRBV7-9
D: TRBD2
J: TRBJ2-7
CDR3: CASSLVPGGYEQYF
DNA: TGTGCCAGCAGCTTAGTTCCGGGGGGCTACGAGCAGTACTTC

size: many
V: TRBV11-2
D: .
J: TRBJ2-3
CDR3: CASSLAGPDTQYF
DNA: TGTGCCAGCAGCTTAGCAGGGCCAGATACGCAGTATTTT

size: .
V: TRBV9
D: .
J: TRBJ1-1
CDR3: CASSVANGAGFF
DNA: .

size: few
V: TRBV4-1
D: .
J: TRBJ1-2
CDR3: CASSQEQDFYGYTF
DNA: TGCGCCAGCAGCCAGGAACAGGATTTTTATGGCTACACCTTC

size: few
V: TRBV27
D: TRBD1
J: TRBJ2-3
CDR3: CASSPGQNTDTQYF
DNA: TGTGCCAGCAGCCCGGGACAGAACACAGATACGCAGTATTTT

size: .
V: TRBV29-1
D: .
J: TRBJ2-7
CDR3: CSVEYSYEQYF
DNA: TGCAGCGTTGAATACTCCTACGAGCAGTACTTC

size: .
V: TRBV2
D: .
J: TRBJ2-7
CDR3: CASKMSYEQYF
DNA: TGTGCCAGCAAGATGTCCTACGAGCAGTACTTC

size: .
V: TRBV30
D: .
J: TRBJ1-4
CDR3: CAWSRRGDWNEKLFF
DNA: TGTGCCTGGAGTAGAAGGGGAGACTGGAATGAAAAACTGTTTTTT

size: few
V: TRBV15
D: .
J: TRBJ2-5
CDR3: CATSRDKSGVATQYF
DNA: TGTGCCACCAGCAGAGACAAGTCCGGCGTGGCGACCCAGTACTTC

size: few
V: TRBV5-1
D: TRBD1
J: TRBJ2-1
CDR3: CASSLGEGTEYNEQFF
DNA: TGCGCCAGCAGCTTGGGAGAAGGGACAGAGTACAATGAGCAGTTCTTC

size: few
V: TRBV10-3
D: .
J: TRBJ2-6
CDR3: CAISEDRGANVLTF
DNA: TGTGCCATCAGTGAGGATAGGGGGGCCAACGTCCTGACTTTC

size: few
V: TRBV4-2
D: .
J: TRBJ1-1
CDR3: CASSQDSGRSEAFF
DNA: TGTGCCAGCAGCCAAGATAGCGGACGGAGTGAAGCTTTCTTT

size: many
V: TRBV7-2
D: .
J: TRBJ2-3
CDR3: CASSLRQGTDTQYF
DNA: TGTGCCAGCAGCTTGCGTCAGGGCACAGATACGCAGTATTTT

size: once
V: TRBV7-6
D: TRBD2
J: TRBJ2-1
CDR3: CASSSGLADHYNEQFF
DNA: TGTGCCAGCAGCTCGGGACTAGCGGATCATTACAATGAGCAGTTCTTC

size: few
V: TRBV7-6
D: .
J: TRBJ1-1
CDR3: CASSFFVAGNTEAFF
DNA: TGTGCCAGCAGCTTCTTCGTTGCAGGGAACACTGAAGCTTTCTTT

size: .
V: TRBV7-2
D: .
J: TRBJ2-1
CDR3: CASSSPVVVASNEQFF
DNA: TGTGCCAGCAGCTCCCCCGTGGTGGTAGCGAGCAATGAGCAGTTCTTC

size: few
V: TRBV19
D: TRBD1
J: TRBJ2-7
CDR3: CASTLTGQGAYEQYF
DNA: TGTGCCAGTACCCTGACCGGACAGGGGGCCTACGAGCAGTACTTC

size: .
V: TRBV6-5
D: .
J: TRBJ1-3
CDR3: CASTATSSGNTIYF
DNA: TGTGCCAGCACGGCAACAAGCTCTGGAAACACCATATATTTT

size: few
V: TRBV6-5
D: .
J: TRBJ2-7
CDR3: CASSYSAGKGYEQYF
DNA: TGTGCCAGCAGTTACTCGGCAGGGAAGGGCTACGAGCAGTACTTC

size: few
V: TRBV9
D: TRBD1
J: TRBJ2-1
CDR3: CASSFRQGAYNEQFF
DNA: TGTGCCAGCAGCTTCAGACAGGGGGCGTACAATGAGCAGTTCTTC

size: .
V: TRBV7-8
D: .
J: TRBJ2-5
CDR3: CASSRDRETQYF
DNA: TGTGCCAGCAGCCGGGACCGGGAGACCCAGTACTTC

size: .
V: TRBV29-1
D: .
J: TRBJ1-2
CDR3: CSASGRSYGYTF
DNA: TGCAGCGCCAGCGGACGGTCCTATGGCTACACCTTC

size: many
V: TRBV7-9
D: TRBD1
J: TRBJ1-1
CDR3: CASSPWDRNTEAFF
DNA: TGTGCCAGCAGTCCGTGGGACAGGAACACTGAAGCTTTCTTT

size: .
V: TRBV9
D: .
J: TRBJ2-1
CDR3: CASSETVYNEQFF
DNA: TGTGCCAGCAGCGAGACAGTTTACAATGAGCAGTTCTTC